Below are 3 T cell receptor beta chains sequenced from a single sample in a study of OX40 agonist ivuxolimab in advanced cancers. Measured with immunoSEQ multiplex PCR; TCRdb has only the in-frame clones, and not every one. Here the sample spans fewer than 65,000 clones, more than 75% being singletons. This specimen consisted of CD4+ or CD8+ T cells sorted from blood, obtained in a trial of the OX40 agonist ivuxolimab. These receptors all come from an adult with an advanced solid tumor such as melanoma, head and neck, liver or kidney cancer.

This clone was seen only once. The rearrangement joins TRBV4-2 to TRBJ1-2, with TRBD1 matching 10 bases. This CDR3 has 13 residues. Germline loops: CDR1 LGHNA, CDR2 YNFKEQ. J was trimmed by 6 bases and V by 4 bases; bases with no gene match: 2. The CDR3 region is CASSRGQGHGYTF. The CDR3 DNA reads TGTGCCAGCAGCCGGGGACAGGGGCATGGCTACACCTTC.

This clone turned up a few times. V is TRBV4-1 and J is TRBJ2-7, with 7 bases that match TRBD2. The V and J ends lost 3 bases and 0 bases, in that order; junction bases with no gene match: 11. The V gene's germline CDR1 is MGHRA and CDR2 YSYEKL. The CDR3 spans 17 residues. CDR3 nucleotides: TGCGCCAGCAGCCAGGGCTGGGCGGGAGTTTCCTCCTACGAGCAGTACTTC. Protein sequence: CASSQGWAGVSSYEQYF.

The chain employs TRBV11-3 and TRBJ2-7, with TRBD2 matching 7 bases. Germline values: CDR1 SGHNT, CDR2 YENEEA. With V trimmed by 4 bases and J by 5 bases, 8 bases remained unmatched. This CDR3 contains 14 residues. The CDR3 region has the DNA TGTGCCAGCAGCTCCTCCCCTGGGAGGGACGAGCAGTACTTC. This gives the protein CASSSSPGRDEQYF.